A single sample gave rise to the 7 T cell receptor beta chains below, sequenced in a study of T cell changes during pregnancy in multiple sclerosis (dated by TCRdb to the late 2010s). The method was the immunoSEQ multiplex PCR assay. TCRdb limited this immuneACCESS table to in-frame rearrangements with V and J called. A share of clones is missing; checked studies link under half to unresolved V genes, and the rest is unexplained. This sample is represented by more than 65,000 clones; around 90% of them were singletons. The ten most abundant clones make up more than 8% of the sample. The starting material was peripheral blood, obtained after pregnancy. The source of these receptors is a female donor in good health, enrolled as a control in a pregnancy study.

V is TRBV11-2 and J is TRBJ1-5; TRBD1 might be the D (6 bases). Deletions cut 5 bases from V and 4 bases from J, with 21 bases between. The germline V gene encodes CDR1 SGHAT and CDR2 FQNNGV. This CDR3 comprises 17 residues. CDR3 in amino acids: CASSAGLRGGENQPQHF. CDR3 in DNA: TGTGCCAGCAGCGCCGGCTTGAGGGGGGGGGAGAATCAGCCCCAGCATTTT.

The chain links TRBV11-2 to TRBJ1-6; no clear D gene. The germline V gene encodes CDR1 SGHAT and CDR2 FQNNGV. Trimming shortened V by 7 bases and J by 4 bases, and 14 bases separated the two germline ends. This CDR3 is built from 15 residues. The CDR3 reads CASTSSGWYNSPLHF. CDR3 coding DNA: TGTGCCAGCACGTCGTCTGGCTGGTATAATTCACCCCTCCACTTT.

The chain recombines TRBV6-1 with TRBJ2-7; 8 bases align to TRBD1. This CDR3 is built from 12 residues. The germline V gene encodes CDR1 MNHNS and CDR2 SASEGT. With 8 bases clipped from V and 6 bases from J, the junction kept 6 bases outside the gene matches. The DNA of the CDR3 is TGTGCCAGCCGACAGGGGTCGTTCGAGCAGTACTTC. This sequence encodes CASRQGSFEQYF.

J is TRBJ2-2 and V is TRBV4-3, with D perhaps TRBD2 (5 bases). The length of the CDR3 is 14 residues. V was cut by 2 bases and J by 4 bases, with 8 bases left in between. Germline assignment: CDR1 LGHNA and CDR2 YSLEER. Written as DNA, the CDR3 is TGCGCCAGCAGCCAACAGGAGGTCACCGGGGAGCTGTTTTTT. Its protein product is CASSQQEVTGELFF.

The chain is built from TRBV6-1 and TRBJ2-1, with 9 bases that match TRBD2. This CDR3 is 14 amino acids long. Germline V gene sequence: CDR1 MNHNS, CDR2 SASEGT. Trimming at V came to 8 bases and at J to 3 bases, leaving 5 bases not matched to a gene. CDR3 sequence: CASHVTSGYNEQFF. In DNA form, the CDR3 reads TGTGCCAGCCACGTGACTAGCGGCTACAATGAGCAGTTCTTC.

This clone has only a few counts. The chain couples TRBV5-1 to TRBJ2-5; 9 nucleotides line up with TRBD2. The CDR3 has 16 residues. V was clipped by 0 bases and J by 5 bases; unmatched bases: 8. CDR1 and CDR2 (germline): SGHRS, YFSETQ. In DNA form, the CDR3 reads TGCGCCAGCAGCTTGGAGGGTAGCGGGAGTGAGGAGACCCAGTACTTC. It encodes CASSLEGSGSEETQYF.

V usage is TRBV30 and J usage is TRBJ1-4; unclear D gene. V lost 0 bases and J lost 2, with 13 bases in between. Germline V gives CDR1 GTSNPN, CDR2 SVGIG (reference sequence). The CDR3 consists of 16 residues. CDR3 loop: CAWSVGAGVTNEKLFF. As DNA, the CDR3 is TGTGCCTGGAGTGTAGGAGCGGGAGTGACTAATGAAAAACTGTTTTTT.